A single sample is the source of the 9 T cell receptor beta chains below, sequenced in a study of blood T cell repertoires in COVID-19. Only in-frame clones appear in the TCRdb table, and some are missing; sequencing was by immunoSEQ multiplex PCR. The table records around 110,000 clones, about 79% of them present only once. Sequenced sample: peripheral blood. These receptors came from a man aged 80 or over with COVID-19, enrolled during active disease.

The CDR3 sequence is CASSPPGGTKTQYF. The CDR3, as DNA: TGTGCCAGCAGCCCCCCGGGGGGGACAAAGACCCAGTACTTC. The chain has TRBV14 and TRBJ2-5; TRBD2 matches 8 bases. CDR1 SGHDN and CDR2 FVKESK come from the germline V gene. Losses at the gene ends were 4 bases for V and 6 bases for J; bases not matched to a gene: 7. This CDR3 has 14 amino acids.

V and J are TRBV28 and TRBJ2-3; D not resolved. V was cut by 1 base and J by 7 bases, with 9 bases left in between. CDR3 length: 13 amino acids. Germline CDR1 reads MDHEN; CDR2 reads SYDVKM. The CDR3 loop reads CASSLSQANTQYF. As DNA, the CDR3 is TGTGCCAGCAGTTTATCTCAGGCGAATACGCAGTATTTT.

This clone ranks as medium-sized. Other DNA sequences in the sample encode the same CDR3. V is TRBV5-4 and J is TRBJ2-1, with TRBD2 matching over 8 bases. CDR1 SGHNT and CDR2 YYREEE come from the germline V gene (reference sequence). Germline trimming cut 4 bases from V and 3 bases from J; bases unmatched to any gene: 6. The CDR3 sequence is 15 residues long. CDR3 nucleotide sequence: TGTGCCAGCAGCCCCTTAGCGGGGCTCTACAATGAGCAGTTCTTC. This gives the protein CASSPLAGLYNEQFF.

The rearrangement links TRBV5-4 to TRBJ2-2, with D possibly TRBD2 on 5 matching bases. CDR1 and CDR2 (germline): SGHNT, YYREEE (reference sequence). The CDR3 consists of 15 residues. Trimming removed 0 bases at V and 7 bases at J, with 13 bases between. CDR3 protein: CASSLDREEGGELFF. CDR3 DNA sequence: TGTGCCAGCAGCTTGGACAGAGAAGAGGGCGGGGAGCTGTTTTTT.

As DNA, the CDR3 is TGCGCCAGCAGCCAAGATCTTACCACCTACTCCTACAATGAGCAGTTCTTC. This gives the protein CASSQDLTTYSYNEQFF. The rearrangement joins TRBV4-3 to TRBJ2-1; D gene ambiguous. The V and J ends lost 0 bases and 0 bases respectively, with 12 bases between them. Germline values: CDR1 LGHNA, CDR2 YSLEER. The CDR3 extends over 17 amino acids.

The CDR3 region has the DNA TGTGCCAGCAGCTTGAGTAGCGGGATGGGCACAGATACGCAGTATTTT. Amino acids: CASSLSSGMGTDTQYF. This chain connects TRBV7-2 to TRBJ2-3; 8 positions agree with TRBD2. The J segment lost 1 base and the V segment lost 3 bases, leaving 6 bases of the junction unmatched. This CDR3 comprises 16 residues. The germline V gene has CDR1 SGHTA and CDR2 FQGNSA.

This chain connects TRBV2 to TRBJ2-1; TRBD2 matches 9 bases. The CDR3 contains 15 residues. Germline V gene lookup returns CDR1 SNHLY and CDR2 FYNNEI. V shed 4 bases and J 10 bases; nucleotides not matched to a gene: 11. In nucleotides, the CDR3 is TGTGCCAGCAGTGCGCAATTAGCGGGAGTGGGGGAGCAGTTCTTC. Translating gives CASSAQLAGVGEQFF. Supplemented by reference TRBV2 and TRBJ2-1, the full variable domain reads EPEVTQTPSHQVTQMGQEVILRCVPISNHLYFYWYRQILGQKVEFLVSFYNNEISEKSEIFDDQFSVERPDGSNFTLKIRSTKLEDSAMYFCASSAQLAGVGEQFFGPGTRLTVL.

This chain uses TRBV5-5 with TRBJ2-7, with 7 bases matching TRBD1. This CDR3 has 15 amino acids. Germline CDR1 and CDR2: SGHKS and YYEKEE (reference sequence). J was trimmed by 2 bases and V by 0 bases; bases with no gene match: 5. The CDR3 DNA is TGTGCCAGCAGCTTGGGACAGGGACCAACCTACGAGCAGTACTTC. The encoded protein is CASSLGQGPTYEQYF.

Details on this clone: One junction end disagrees with the germline gene, perhaps due to a read error. This chain joins TRBV7-7 and TRBJ2-5, with TRBD1 matching 10 bases. CDR3 length equals 15 residues. Germline CDR1 reads SSHAT; CDR2 reads FNYEAQ (reference sequence). CDR3 loop: CASSVGTGALETQYF. CDR3 sequence (DNA): TGTGCTAGCAGCGTCGGGACAGGGGCTTTAGAGACCCAGTACTTC.